One and the same sample provided the 10 T cell receptor beta chains below, sequenced in a study of T cell responses to AZD1222 COVID-19 vaccine. TCRdb's copy holds only in-frame clones and misses some; the assay was immunoSEQ multiplex PCR. This table holds more than 150,000 clones, around 90% found once. Sequences were derived from peripheral blood, sampled 28 days after the second AZD1222 dose. The source is an adult who received the AZD1222 COVID-19 vaccine.

This rearrangement joins TRBV2 to TRBJ1-5; the D is unclear. CDR3 size: 15 residues. V lost 3 bases and J lost 0, with 9 bases in between. Germline loops: CDR1 SNHLY, CDR2 FYNNEI. DNA of the CDR3: TGTGCCAGCAGTGAGGGAGGCTATAGCAATCAGCCCCAGCATTTT. It specifies CASSEGGYSNQPQHF.

The chain employs TRBV27 and TRBJ2-1; D is possibly TRBD2 (6 bases). Looked up from germline, CDR1 is MNHEY and CDR2 is SMNVEV (reference sequence). V lost 5 bases to trimming and J lost 4 bases, with 15 bases between them. The CDR3 spans 15 residues. CDR3 protein: CASSPGTAPYNEQFF. CDR3 DNA: TGTGCCAGCAGTCCCGGGACTGCACCTTACAATGAGCAGTTCTTC.

The genes are TRBV6-2 or TRBV6-3 and TRBJ1-2; D is undetermined. CDR3 length: 13 residues. Germline V gene sequence: CDR1 MNHEY, CDR2 SVGEGT. The germline V and J ends were trimmed by 5 bases and 7 bases, with 14 bases remaining between them. CDR3 nucleotide sequence: TGTGCCAGCAGTATCCCTCAGGTGCGTGGCTACACCTTC. Translating gives CASSIPQVRGYTF.

This chain connects TRBV7-3 to TRBJ1-6, with a weak D call TRBD1 (6 bases). Between the trimmed V and J ends, which lost 5 bases and 9 bases, there was a span of 17 bases. Germline V gene data show CDR1 as SGHTA and CDR2 as FQGTGA. This CDR3 spans 15 amino acids. CDR3 bases: TGTGCCAGCAGCCTACAGGGACCCGATGTTTCACCCCTCCACTTT. Translating it yields CASSLQGPDVSPLHF.

The chain recombines TRBV7-8 with TRBJ1-1, with 9 bases matching TRBD1. The V gene end was trimmed by 5 bases and the J gene end by 6 bases; junction bases not matched to a gene: 10. The CDR3 totals 15 residues. CDR1 and CDR2 (germline): SGHVS, FQNEAQ. The CDR3 nucleotides read TGTGCCAGCAGCACCCGGGACAGGGTTCTACCTGAAGCTTTCTTT. Protein sequence: CASSTRDRVLPEAFF.

V usage is TRBV6-5 and J usage is TRBJ1-5; 7 bases are a match to TRBD1. The germline CDR1 and CDR2 sequences are MNHEY and SVGAGI. J lost 2 bases, V lost 4 bases, and 5 bases had no gene match. The CDR3 is made up of 15 amino acids. The CDR3 DNA reads as TGTGCCAGCAGTTCCAGGGGGGTCGGCAATCAGCCCCAGCATTTT. It specifies CASSSRGVGNQPQHF.

This chain links TRBV5-1 with TRBJ2-6, with a tentative D call TRBD2 (6 bases). The CDR3 totals 15 residues. From germline, CDR1 is SGHRS and CDR2 YFSETQ. Trimming removed 4 bases at V and 0 bases at J, with 8 bases between. CDR3 in DNA: TGCGCCAGCAGCGGAGGGAGCTCTGGGGCCAACGTCCTGACTTTC. Protein sequence: CASSGGSSGANVLTF.

This clone has just one count. The chain links TRBV4-1 to TRBJ2-1; TRBD1 might be the D (6 bases). This CDR3 has 13 residues. V was shortened by 1 base and J by 11 bases, with 12 bases between the two germline ends. Germline V gives CDR1 MGHRA, CDR2 YSYEKL. Here the CDR3 DNA reads TGCGCCAGCAGCCAAGCGGACAGTTATAAGCAGTTCTTC. This sequence encodes CASSQADSYKQFF.

This sequence joins TRBV7-9 and TRBJ2-1, with D uncertain. This CDR3 comprises 15 residues. Germline values: CDR1 SEHNR, CDR2 FQNEAQ (reference sequence). The ends were cut back, 1 base at V and 2 bases at J, with 9 bases in the middle. The CDR3 DNA sequence: TGTGCCAGCAGCTTAGTGTCCGGTCCCTACAATGAGCAGTTCTTC. This encodes CASSLVSGPYNEQFF. The entire variable domain, with the rest obtained from reference TRBV7-9 and TRBJ2-1, is as follows: DTGVSQNPRHKITKRGQNVTFRCDPISEHNRLYWYRQTLGQGPEFLTYFQNEAQLEKSRLLSDRFSAERPKGSFSTLEIQRTEQGDSAMYLCASSLVSGPYNEQFFGPGTRLTVL.

The DNA of the CDR3 is TGTGCCAGCAGCTGGACAGGGAGCAATGAAAAACTGTTTTTT. The encoded protein is CASSWTGSNEKLFF. J is TRBJ1-4 and V is TRBV7-9; 8 bases map to TRBD1. J was trimmed by 5 bases and V by 4 bases; bases with no gene match: 3. CDR1 and CDR2 from the germline V gene are SEHNR and FQNEAQ (reference sequence). The CDR3 totals 14 residues.